A selection of T cell receptor beta chains follows, all from one sample in a study of cytomegalovirus exposure and HLA in healthy donors. Sequencing was performed with immunoSEQ multiplex PCR; in TCRdb, only in-frame clones are kept and a portion is missing. The table has approximately 170,000 clones, roughly 80% seen once; the top ten hold more than 8.5%. Sequenced sample: PBMCs. The receptors come from a man aged 30 to 39 in good health and CMV-seropositive. CDR3s include the opening cysteine and the closing phenylalanine or tryptophan. The D gene is left open where the match is weak. Only part of the rows carry a size: once, few, many, or a class if the clone is expanded.

CDR3 | DNA | D | size | J | V
CASSPPALAGASEQFF | TGTGCCAGCAGCCCCCCGGCTCTAGCGGGAGCGAGTGAGCAGTTCTTC | TRBD2 | - | TRBJ2-1 | TRBV5-4
CASSLGQGVYEQYF | TGTGCCAGCAGCTTGGGACAGGGAGTCTACGAGCAGTACTTC | TRBD1 | - | TRBJ2-7 | TRBV5-5
CASSQIRDERGKLFF | TGTGCCAGCAGCCAGATTCGGGACGAAAGGGGGAAACTGTTTTTT | - | - | TRBJ1-4 | TRBV7-9
CASSSTQQGPTETQYF | TGTGCCAGCAGCTCGACCCAACAGGGACCAACTGAGACCCAGTACTTC | - | - | TRBJ2-5 | TRBV11-2
CASSPLTSIGTEAFF | TGTGCCAGCAGCCCACTGACATCTATCGGCACTGAAGCTTTCTTT | - | once | TRBJ1-1 | TRBV6-5
CASSELTDTEAFF | TGTGCCAGCAGTGAATTAACGGACACTGAAGCTTTCTTT | - | once | TRBJ1-1 | TRBV25-1
CASGTARKNQPQHF | TGTGCCAGCGGGACTGCGCGTAAAAATCAGCCCCAGCATTTT | - | - | TRBJ1-5 | TRBV27
CATSRERTGRGDEQYF | TGTGCCACCAGCAGAGAACGGACAGGGAGGGGCGACGAGCAGTACTTC | - | - | TRBJ2-7 | TRBV15
CASSSYVAGVSNQPQHF | TGTGCCAGCAGCTCATACGTCGCGGGAGTTAGCAATCAGCCCCAGCATTTT | - | once | TRBJ1-5 | TRBV5-6
CASSLGQDYEQYF | TGTGCCAGCTCACTTGGACAGGACTACGAGCAGTACTTC | TRBD1 | - | TRBJ2-7 | TRBV18
CASSLDGASETYEQYF | TGTGCCAGCAGCTTAGATGGGGCTAGCGAAACCTACGAGCAGTACTTC | - | - | TRBJ2-7 | TRBV11-2
CASRETGESGTEAFF | TGCGCCAGCAGGGAGACAGGGGAGTCGGGCACTGAAGCTTTCTTT | TRBD1 | - | TRBJ1-1 | TRBV5-1
CASSLKGARTGELFF | TGTGCCAGCAGCTTGAAGGGGGCGCGAACCGGGGAGCTGTTTTTT | TRBD1 | - | TRBJ2-2 | TRBV11-2
CASSSEPPYEQYF | TGTGCCAGCAGCTCGGAGCCCCCCTACGAGCAGTACTTC | - | - | TRBJ2-7 | TRBV11-2
CASSPRGSGYGYTF | TGTGCCAGCAGCCCCAGGGGTTCCGGGTATGGCTACACCTTC | - | - | TRBJ1-2 | TRBV28
CASSPRGTSGGLEQYF | TGTGCCAGCAGCCCACGCGGGACTAGCGGGGGGCTTGAGCAGTACTTC | TRBD2 | - | TRBJ2-7 | TRBV7-2
CASSLATIGEQYF | TGTGCCAGCAGCTTGGCTACGATCGGGGAGCAGTACTTC | - | - | TRBJ2-7 | TRBV5-6
CASSYGREGQPQHF | TGTGCCAGCAGTTACGGCAGGGAGGGTCAGCCCCAGCATTTT | - | once | TRBJ1-5 | TRBV6-6
CASSVTPGEEDQPQHF | TGTGCCAGCAGCGTAACGCCGGGAGAAGAGGATCAGCCCCAGCATTTT | - | - | TRBJ1-5 | TRBV9
CASSLSLAGGGELFF | TGTGCCAGCAGTTTATCCCTAGCGGGGGGAGGGGAGCTGTTTTTT | TRBD2 | - | TRBJ2-2 | TRBV28
CASSAPRQVASTGELFF | TGTGCCAGCAGCGCCCCTAGACAGGTGGCTTCCACCGGGGAGCTGTTTTTT | - | - | TRBJ2-2 | TRBV11-2